Here is one T cell receptor (beta chain) with its context. Its antigen is currently unknown. This sample stems from a study of shared clonotypes between healthy human individuals. Study-level results: Clonotype sharing among donors was thought likely to change with sequencing depth.

Measured with immunoSEQ multiplex PCR; TCRdb has only the in-frame clones, and not every one. This repertoire shows approximately 470,000 clones, 81% found once; its top ten account for roughly 13%. Only Caucasian adults living in Nashville, Tennessee made up the donor group. Genomic DNA of unsorted samples came from 85 million to 95 million PBMCs. From germline, CDR1 is MNHEY and CDR2 SVGAGI. V was shortened by 6 bases and J by 1 base, with 10 bases between the two germline ends. The CDR3 extends over 13 amino acids. This TCR came from a woman aged 40 to 50 in good health. Some clones in this sample may be carry-over from other donors' samples. The sample was PBMCs. The chain combines TRBV6-5 with TRBJ2-7; D ambiguous. CDR3 loop: CASRGLDSYEQYF. The DNA of the CDR3 is TGTGCCAGCAGGGGGTTAGATTCCTACGAGCAGTACTTC.